This passage covers 11 T cell receptor beta chains from one sample sequenced in a study of cytomegalovirus exposure and HLA in healthy donors. PCR amplification relied on 60 Vbeta primers (plus 13 Jbeta primers). Method: immunoSEQ multiplex PCR; TCRdb's copy keeps in-frame clones and lacks some. The sample records about 180,000 clones, around 81% being singletons. The sample was PBMCs. Receptors were obtained from a woman aged 18-30 years in good health and CMV-seropositive.

The gene calls are TRBV28 and TRBJ1-5; tentative D call: TRBD1 (6 bases). Germline CDR1 reads MDHEN; CDR2 reads SYDVKM. The CDR3 has 16 amino acids. Trimming took off 6 bases at V and 3 bases at J, with 18 bases between the two ends. CDR3 sequence (DNA): TGTGCCAGCAGCCTCCCTCAGGGGAGTTACAATCAGCCCCAGCATTTT. It specifies CASSLPQGSYNQPQHF.

The rearrangement joins TRBV9 to TRBJ2-5, with 11 bases identical to TRBD1. This CDR3 contains 16 residues. CDR1 and CDR2 from the germline V gene are SGDLS and YYNGEE. The V and J ends lost 2 bases and 0 bases, in that order; junction bases with no gene match: 3. CDR3 sequence reads: CASSVGTGGHQETQYF. CDR3 sequence (DNA): TGTGCCAGCAGCGTGGGGACAGGGGGACACCAAGAGACCCAGTACTTC.

The rearrangement links TRBV7-2 to TRBJ1-1; no reliable D call. This CDR3 is built from 12 residues. The germline V and J ends were trimmed by 6 bases and 4 bases, with 9 bases remaining between them. Per germline, CDR1 SGHTA and CDR2 FQGNSA. The CDR3 loop reads CASRQHLTEAFF. The CDR3 nucleotides read TGTGCCAGCAGGCAACACCTCACTGAAGCTTTCTTT.

The CDR3 loop is CASSFGQAGQPQHF. The CDR3 DNA reads TGCGCCAGCAGTTTCGGACAGGCAGGTCAGCCCCAGCATTTT. The chain joins TRBV5-1 to TRBJ1-5; TRBD1 matches at 7 bases. The CDR3 has 14 residues. Trimming at V came to 5 bases and at J to 6 bases, leaving 8 bases not matched to a gene. Germline V gene lookup returns CDR1 SGHRS and CDR2 YFSETQ.

The V and J genes are TRBV9 and TRBJ1-4; tentatively, D is TRBD1 (6 bases). The germline CDR1 and CDR2 sequences are SGDLS and YYNGEE. The CDR3 totals 15 residues. V lost 3 bases and J lost 4, with 13 bases in between. The CDR3 coding sequence is TGTGCCAGCAGCGCCCGACAGGCCCATAATGAAAAACTGTTTTTT. Translated, it gives CASSARQAHNEKLFF.

The chain employs TRBV2 and TRBJ2-5, with TRBD1 matching 7 bases. With V trimmed by 8 bases and J by 3 bases, 6 bases remained unmatched. Germline V lookup: CDR1 SNHLY, CDR2 FYNNEI. The CDR3 spans 13 residues. Here the CDR3 DNA reads TGTGCCAGCGGAAGGGACAGTAAAGAGACCCAGTACTTC. This sequence encodes CASGRDSKETQYF. The whole variable domain, filled in from reference TRBV2 and TRBJ2-5, reads EPEVTQTPSHQVTQMGQEVILRCVPISNHLYFYWYRQILGQKVEFLVSFYNNEISEKSEIFDDQFSVERPDGSNFTLKIRSTKLEDSAMYFCASGRDSKETQYFGPGTRLLVL.

Only a few counts were recorded for this clone. V is TRBV19 and J is TRBJ2-1, with TRBD1 matching over 9 bases. CDR3 length: 14 residues. Germline values: CDR1 LNHDA, CDR2 SQIVND (reference sequence). Unmatched junction bases numbered 7, after V lost 8 bases and J lost 5 bases. The DNA for the CDR3 is TGTGCCAGTGTTCCGGGACAGGGAAACAATGAGCAGTTCTTC. Translation: CASVPGQGNNEQFF.

The rearrangement uses TRBV28 and TRBJ1-2, with D possibly TRBD1 on 6 matching bases. Germline lookup yields CDR1 MDHEN and CDR2 SYDVKM. CDR3 length equals 12 residues. V was trimmed by 7 bases and J by 11 bases, leaving 17 bases between them. The CDR3, as DNA: TGTGCCAGCACCAGGCTCGGGGGGCTTTACACCTTC. Translation: CASTRLGGLYTF.

J is TRBJ2-3 and V is TRBV11-1, with 11 positions matching TRBD2. The CDR3 spans 16 residues. The germline V gene has CDR1 SGHAT and CDR2 FQDESV (reference sequence). V trimming: 4 bases; J trimming: 2 bases; junction bases outside the gene matches: 5. The DNA of the CDR3 is TGTGCCAGCAGCTCCTCGACTAGCGGGGTCACAGATACGCAGTATTTT. Its translation: CASSSSTSGVTDTQYF.

The V gene is TRBV12-5, the J gene TRBJ2-3, with D maybe TRBD2 (6 bases). Germline assignment: CDR1 LGHNT and CDR2 FRNRAP. Trimming removed 5 bases at V and 2 bases at J, with 11 bases between. The CDR3 has 14 amino acids. The CDR3 nucleotides are TGTGCTAGTGGTAAGACTAGTTCCACAGATACGCAGTATTTT. Protein sequence: CASGKTSSTDTQYF. Filled out from reference TRBV12-5 and TRBJ2-3, the complete variable domain reads DARVTQTPRHKVTEMGQEVTMRCQPILGHNTVFWYRQTMMQGLELLAYFRNRAPLDDSGMPKDRFSAEMPDATLATLKIQPSEPRDSAVYFCASGKTSSTDTQYFGPGTRLTVL.

The chain carries TRBV6-1 and TRBJ2-3; the D gene is possibly TRBD1 (7 bases). The CDR3 extends over 18 amino acids. Between the trimmed V and J ends, which lost 3 bases and 4 bases, there was a span of 23 bases. The germline V gene encodes CDR1 MNHNS and CDR2 SASEGT. The CDR3 bases are TGTGCCAGCAGTGATTTCAGGGGGGCAGGGATTTCGTCAGATACGCAGTATTTT. It encodes CASSDFRGAGISSDTQYF.